This TCR beta chain is drawn from a study of shared clonotypes between healthy human individuals. Data came from immunoSEQ multiplex PCR; TCRdb stores just in-frame clones and leaves some out. The repertoire holds 550,000 to 800,000 clones, with less than 85% as singletons. V was pared by 10 bases and J by 3 bases, with 1 base of the junction left unmatched. Germline CDR1 reads SNHLY; CDR2 reads FYNNEI. The length of the CDR3 is 12 residues. The J gene is TRBJ2-5, the V gene TRBV2, with 11 bases lining up with TRBD2. The sequence came from a woman in her thirties in good health. The sample consisted of memory CD4+ T cells sorted from blood. Specified subset: CD45RA-negative fraction. The CDR3 nucleotides are TGTGCCACGACTAGCGGGGAAGAGACCCAGTACTTC. It is translated as CATTSGEETQYF.